These T cell receptor beta chains were read from a single sample in a study of shared clonotypes between healthy human individuals. Sequencing was performed with immunoSEQ multiplex PCR; in TCRdb, only in-frame clones are kept and a portion is missing. This table holds a few hundred thousand clones, approximately 97% found once. What was sequenced was naive CD4+ T cells sorted from blood. The receptors come from a woman between 25 and 40 years old in good health. Each CDR3 is given with its conserved first and last residue. A D gene is named only where the DNA matches it firmly. Size values are once, few and many counts, or a class for expanded clones, and some rows have none.

D gene	J gene	clone size	V gene	CDR3 DNA	CDR3 protein
TRBD1	TRBJ2-1	.	TRBV11-2	TGTGCCAGCAGCTTAGAGGGACAGCCCATTTACAATGAGCAGTTCTTC	CASSLEGQPIYNEQFF
.	TRBJ1-6	.	TRBV7-3	TGTGCCAGCAGCTCGGGGGCAGGATATTCACCCCTCCACTTT	CASSSGAGYSPLHF
.	TRBJ1-1	.	TRBV29-1	TGCAGCGTTCGTAAAGGGCTGGACACTGAAGCTTTCTTT	CSVRKGLDTEAFF
TRBD1	TRBJ1-2	.	TRBV30	TGTGCCTGGAGTGCTACAGGGGTCATTCGGCCGATTTTC	CAWSATGVIRPIF
.	TRBJ2-6	.	TRBV27	TGTGCCAGCAGCCGGACCCTCAGGGGATCTGGGGCCAACGTCCTGACTTTC	CASSRTLRGSGANVLTF
TRBD2	TRBJ2-1	.	TRBV15	TGTGCCACCAGCAGTAGCGGGAGGGCCTACAATGAGCAGTTCTTC	CATSSSGRAYNEQFF
.	TRBJ1-5	.	TRBV15	TGTGCCACCAGCACGGGAGGGGGTCATAGCAATCAGCCCCAGCATTTT	CATSTGGGHSNQPQHF
TRBD2	TRBJ2-3	.	TRBV2	TGTGCCAGCAGTGCGGGCGGGGGAAACACAGATACGCAGTATTTT	CASSAGGGNTDTQYF
.	TRBJ1-2	once	TRBV27	TGTGCCAGCAGTTCCACTCCCTCCACCGGGGACTATGGCTACACCTTC	CASSSTPSTGDYGYTF
TRBD1	TRBJ1-1	.	TRBV6-5	TGTGCCAGCACCCAGGACAGGACGAACACTGAAGCTTTCTTT	CASTQDRTNTEAFF
.	TRBJ1-1	.	TRBV28	TGTGCCAGCAGTTTGGTTGGTGGGGGCAACACTGAAGCTTTCTTT	CASSLVGGGNTEAFF
.	TRBJ2-1	.	TRBV11-2	TGTGCCAGCAGCTTAGATCTGGGGGGAAATGAGCAGTTCTTC	CASSLDLGGNEQFF
TRBD1	TRBJ2-7	.	TRBV7-2	TGTGCCAGCAGCCCCATGAGGGACAGTGGCATAGCATACGAGCAGTACTTC	CASSPMRDSGIAYEQYF
.	TRBJ2-7	once	TRBV11-2	TGTGCCAGCAGCTTATCCTCTCTGGGGGGTTGGAACGAGCAGTACTTC	CASSLSSLGGWNEQYF
.	TRBJ1-6	.	TRBV6-5	TGTGCCAGCAGTTGGGGTGATTCACCCCTCCACTTT	CASSWGDSPLHF
.	TRBJ1-2	.	TRBV5-6	TGTGCCAGCAGCTTGCCTACACTTGACGGCTACACCTTC	CASSLPTLDGYTF
.	TRBJ2-4	.	TRBV11-2	TGTGCCAGCAGCCCCTCACCCGAGGCCAAAAACATTCAGTACTTC	CASSPSPEAKNIQYF
TRBD2	TRBJ2-2	.	TRBV5-1	TGCGCCAGCAGCCCGACTAGCGGGTCGAACACCGGGGAGCTGTTTTTT	CASSPTSGSNTGELFF
.	TRBJ2-7	.	TRBV5-1	TGCGCCAGCAGCTTGGCCGAGGGGCAAAACGAGCAGTACTTC	CASSLAEGQNEQYF
TRBD1	TRBJ2-7	.	TRBV11-2	TGTGCCAGCAGCTTGGACAGGGGGCAACAGCAGTACTTC	CASSLDRGQQQYF
.	TRBJ1-2	.	TRBV19	TGTGCCAGTAGTATGGCCAGGGGCGGCTACACCTTC	CASSMARGGYTF
TRBD2	TRBJ2-1	.	TRBV11-1	TGTGCCAGCAGCGGTCTAGCGGGGGTGCAGGAGCAGTTCTTC	CASSGLAGVQEQFF
.	TRBJ1-4	.	TRBV2	TGTGCCAGCAGTGAACTGGGCGGACAGAATAATGAAAAACTGTTTTTT	CASSELGGQNNEKLFF
.	TRBJ1-5	.	TRBV28	TGTGCCAGCAGTTTTCACGGTCGGGGTCAGCCCCAGCATTTT	CASSFHGRGQPQHF
.	TRBJ2-3	.	TRBV10-3	TGTGCCATCAGTGAAAACATGCGGGGAGATACGCAGTATTTT	CAISENMRGDTQYF
TRBD1	TRBJ1-2	.	TRBV7-9	TGTGCCAGCAGCTTAGGGACAGGGGGCGCTTATTCCGGCTACACCTTC	CASSLGTGGAYSGYTF
.	TRBJ2-7	.	TRBV6-6	TGTGCCAGCAGTGTCCGGGGTCGTCATTACTACGAGCAGTACTTC	CASSVRGRHYYEQYF
TRBD2	TRBJ2-3	.	TRBV7-9	TGTGCCAGCAGCTCCTCGGGACTAATCGTTGATACGCAGTATTTT	CASSSSGLIVDTQYF
.	TRBJ2-7	once	TRBV5-6	TGTGCCAGCAGCTTTGGTTTTGGGACTGAATACTACGAGCAGTACTTC	CASSFGFGTEYYEQYF